The next 9 T cell receptor beta chains were all read from a single sample in a study of blood T cells in healthy people across ages. Using a J-beta primer mix together with a sample-barcoded 5' primer, a second PCR was run for roughly 6 to 11 cycles. TCRdb processed the 5' RACE reads anew with MiXCR; each CDR3 protein has one entry. The data contain over a million distinct CDR3 sequences, approximately 25% of them singletons. These records were also assigned to another study, of T cells of mothers and their children.

The sequencing sample was made of blood. These receptors all stem from a girl aged 2 to 9 in good health.

This clonotype turned up a few times. This may be a read error: a much more frequent sequence differs by one nucleotide. This chain links TRBV7-6 with TRBJ2-3; 14 bases are a match to TRBD2. J was trimmed by 3 bases and V by 4 bases; bases with no gene match: 0. CDR1 SGHVS and CDR2 FNYEAQ come from the germline V gene. The length of the CDR3 is 15 residues. The CDR3 is CASSWTSGRTDTQYF. CDR3 sequence (DNA): TGTGCCAGCAGCTGGACTAGCGGGAGGACAGATACGCAGTATTTT.

V gene TRBV29-1 combines with J gene TRBJ2-5, with a possible D match to TRBD2 (6 bases). Trimming removed 4 bases from V and 5 bases from J, with 14 bases in between. The V gene's germline CDR1 is SQVTM and CDR2 ANQGSEA. The CDR3 spans 13 residues. CDR3 in amino acids: CSVAGTYEETQYF. The CDR3 DNA sequence: TGCAGCGTTGCGGGGACTTACGAGGAGACCCAGTACTTC.

V and J are TRBV28 and TRBJ2-1; the D gene is possibly TRBD2 (5 bases). With 2 bases removed from V and 5 bases from J, the gap between germline ends came to 13 bases. Germline V CDR1 and CDR2: MDHEN, SYDVKM. This CDR3 region has 15 residues. The CDR3 DNA reads as TGTGCCAGCAGTTTAGCAGAGCCCGGGAACAATGAGCAGTTCTTC. Encoded protein: CASSLAEPGNNEQFF.

This clonotype turned up a few times. V gene TRBV12-3 or TRBV12-4 combines with J gene TRBJ2-7; D perhaps matches TRBD1 (5 bases). V was clipped by 3 bases and J by 3 bases, with 18 bases between them. This CDR3 comprises 16 residues. CDR3 DNA sequence: TGTGCCAGCAGTTTGGTCCTCGGGCAGGGTAACTACGAGCAGTACTTC. It specifies CASSLVLGQGNYEQYF.

The V gene is TRBV7-2, the J gene TRBJ1-2; D may be TRBD1 (5 bases). Per germline, CDR1 SGHTA and CDR2 FQGNSA. V shed 5 bases and J shed 9 bases, with 19 bases lying between them. The CDR3 has 14 residues. The CDR3 loop is CASSPQTRDLSYTF. The CDR3 coding sequence is TGTGCCAGCAGCCCTCAGACGCGGGACCTCAGCTACACCTTC.

This rearrangement joins TRBV10-3 to TRBJ2-5, with 8 bases matching TRBD1. Germline lookup yields CDR1 ENHRY and CDR2 SYGVKD. V lost 7 bases and J lost 5; bases outside the gene matches: 3. This CDR3 is built from 12 residues. DNA of the CDR3: TGTGCCATCAAGGACAGGGACGAGACCCAGTACTTC. Protein: CAIKDRDETQYF.

This chain joins TRBV11-1 and TRBJ2-7, with D unresolved. The germline CDR1 and CDR2 sequences are SGHAT and FQDESV (reference sequence). The CDR3 extends over 12 amino acids. V was pared by 8 bases and J by 2 bases, with 10 bases between. CDR3 bases: TGTGCCAGCTCCGCGGTCCCCTACGAGCAGTACTTC. Translated, it gives CASSAVPYEQYF.

The rearrangement uses TRBV6-4 and TRBJ2-1; D ambiguous. CDR3 length equals 15 residues. Germline CDR1 reads MRHNA; CDR2 reads SNTAGT. Between the trimmed V and J ends, which lost 2 bases and 0 bases, there was a span of 8 bases. The CDR3 sequence is CASSDDTSSYNEQFF. The CDR3 DNA is TGTGCCAGCAGTGACGACACCAGCTCCTACAATGAGCAGTTCTTC.

This clonotype was counted at least ten times. The J gene is TRBJ2-1, the V gene TRBV9; 10 bases match TRBD2. The CDR3 has 16 residues. Germline lookup yields CDR1 SGDLS and CDR2 YYNGEE. J lost 3 bases, V lost 1 base, and 4 bases had no gene match. The CDR3 coding sequence is TGTGCCAGCAGCGTAACCTGGACTAGCGGCTACAATGAGCAGTTCTTC. It yields the protein CASSVTWTSGYNEQFF. The full variable domain, in which reference TRBV9 and TRBJ2-1 provide the parts outside the CDR3, is DSGVTQTPKHLITATGQRVTLRCSPRSGDLSVYWYQQSLDQGLQFLIQYYNGEERAKGNILERFSAQQFPDLHSELNLSSLELGDSALYFCASSVTWTSGYNEQFFGPGTRLTVL.